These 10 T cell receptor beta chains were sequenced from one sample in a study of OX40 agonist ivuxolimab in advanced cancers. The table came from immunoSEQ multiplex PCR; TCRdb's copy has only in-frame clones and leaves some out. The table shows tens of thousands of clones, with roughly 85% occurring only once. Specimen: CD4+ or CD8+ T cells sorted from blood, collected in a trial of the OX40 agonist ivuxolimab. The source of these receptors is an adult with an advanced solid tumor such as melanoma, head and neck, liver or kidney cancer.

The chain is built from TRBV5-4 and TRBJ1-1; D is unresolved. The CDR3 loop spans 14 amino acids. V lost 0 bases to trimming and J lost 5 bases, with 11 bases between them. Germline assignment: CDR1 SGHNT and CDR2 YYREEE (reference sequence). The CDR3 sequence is CASSLGGTGTEAFF. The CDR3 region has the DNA TGTGCCAGCAGCTTGGGGGGAACGGGAACTGAAGCTTTCTTT.

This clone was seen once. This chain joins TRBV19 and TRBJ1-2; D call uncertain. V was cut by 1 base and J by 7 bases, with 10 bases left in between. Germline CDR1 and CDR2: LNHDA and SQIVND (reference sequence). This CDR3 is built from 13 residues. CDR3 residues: CASSIGTSGGYTF. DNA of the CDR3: TGTGCCAGTAGTATAGGGACTTCGGGTGGCTACACCTTC.

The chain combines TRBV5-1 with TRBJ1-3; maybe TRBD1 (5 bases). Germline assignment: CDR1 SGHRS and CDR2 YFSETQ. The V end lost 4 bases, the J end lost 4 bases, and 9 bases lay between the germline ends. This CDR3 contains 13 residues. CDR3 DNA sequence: TGCGCCAGCAGCCCCGGGGGAGGAAACACCATATATTTT. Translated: CASSPGGGNTIYF.

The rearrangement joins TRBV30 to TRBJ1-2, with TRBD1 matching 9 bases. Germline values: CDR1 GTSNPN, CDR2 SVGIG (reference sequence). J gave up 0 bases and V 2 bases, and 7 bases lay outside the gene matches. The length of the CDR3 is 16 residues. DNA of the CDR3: TGTGCCTGGAGTCCCGGGACAGGGAAAGCTAACTATGGCTACACCTTC. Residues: CAWSPGTGKANYGYTF.

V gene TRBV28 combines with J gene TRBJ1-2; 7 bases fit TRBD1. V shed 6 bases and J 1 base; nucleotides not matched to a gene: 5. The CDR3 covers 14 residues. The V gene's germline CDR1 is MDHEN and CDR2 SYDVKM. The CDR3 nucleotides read TGTGCCAGCAGACCGGACAGGAATAACTATGGCTACACCTTC. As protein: CASRPDRNNYGYTF.

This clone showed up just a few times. CDR3 in amino acids: CASRETGLWTYEQYF. In DNA form, the CDR3 reads TGTGCCAGCAGAGAGACAGGGCTGTGGACTTACGAGCAGTACTTC. This chain connects TRBV6-5 to TRBJ2-7, with 7 nucleotides matching TRBD1. CDR3 length equals 15 residues. Trimming removed 6 bases from V and 4 bases from J; junction bases left unmatched: 12. Germline CDR1 MNHEY, CDR2 SVGAGI.

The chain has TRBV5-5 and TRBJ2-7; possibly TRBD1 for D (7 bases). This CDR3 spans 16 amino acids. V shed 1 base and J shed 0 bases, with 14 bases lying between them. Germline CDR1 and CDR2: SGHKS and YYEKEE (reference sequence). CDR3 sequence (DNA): TGTGCCAGCAGCTTGATGGCAGGGGGGACCTCCTACGAGCAGTACTTC. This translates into CASSLMAGGTSYEQYF.

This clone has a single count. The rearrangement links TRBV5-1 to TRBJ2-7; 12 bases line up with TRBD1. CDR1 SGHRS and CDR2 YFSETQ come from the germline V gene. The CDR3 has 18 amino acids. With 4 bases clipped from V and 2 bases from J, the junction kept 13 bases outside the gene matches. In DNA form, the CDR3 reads TGCGCCAGCAGCATCGGGACAGGGGGCGCCGTGTTGGCCTACGAGCAGTACTTC. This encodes CASSIGTGGAVLAYEQYF.

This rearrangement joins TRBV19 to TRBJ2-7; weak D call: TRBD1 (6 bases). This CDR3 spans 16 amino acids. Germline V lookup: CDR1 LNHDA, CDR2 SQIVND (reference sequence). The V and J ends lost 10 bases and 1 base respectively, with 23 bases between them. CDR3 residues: CANRDILIITSYEQYF. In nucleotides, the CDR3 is TGTGCCAACCGGGACATTCTCATCATAACTTCCTACGAGCAGTACTTC.

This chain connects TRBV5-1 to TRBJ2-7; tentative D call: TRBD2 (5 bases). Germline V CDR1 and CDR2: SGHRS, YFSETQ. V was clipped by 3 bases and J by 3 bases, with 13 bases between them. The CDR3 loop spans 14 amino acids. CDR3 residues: CASSYGRELYEQYF. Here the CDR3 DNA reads TGCGCCAGCAGCTACGGACGGGAACTCTACGAGCAGTACTTC.